Below, 14 T cell receptor beta chains from the same sample are listed, as sequenced in a study of T cell responses to AZD1222 COVID-19 vaccine. Assay used: immunoSEQ multiplex PCR; TCRdb lists only in-frame clones, some missing. The sample consists of 95,000 to 150,000 clones, approximately 83% of them appearing once. The source was peripheral blood, collected on day 0 of AZD1222 vaccination. These receptors were obtained from an adult in good health.

This clone came up once. This chain connects TRBV21-1 to TRBJ1-6. TRBV21-1 is labeled a pseudogene. The CDR3 sequence is 18 residues long. In DNA, the CDR3 is TGTGCCAGCAGCAAAGCGCTACTAACGGTTTACCCTAGCTCACCCCTCCACTTT. It specifies CASSKALLTVYPSSPLHF.

The J gene is TRBJ1-2, the V gene TRBV12-3 or TRBV12-4; 9 nucleotides line up with TRBD1. V lost 6 bases, J lost 8 bases, and 7 bases stayed unmatched. This CDR3 is built from 13 residues. CDR3 in amino acids: CASRRQGEVGYTF. Here the CDR3 DNA reads TGTGCCAGCAGGAGACAGGGGGAAGTAGGCTACACCTTC.

The gene calls are TRBV4-3 and TRBJ1-1; 9 nucleotides align to TRBD1. CDR1 LGHNA and CDR2 YSLEER come from the germline V gene. V dropped 0 bases and J dropped 3; count of bases not matched to a gene: 2. This CDR3 contains 15 residues. The CDR3 DNA reads as TGCGCCAGCAGCCAAGATTGGGACAGGGACACTGAAGCTTTCTTT. Encoded protein: CASSQDWDRDTEAFF.

V and J are TRBV29-1 and TRBJ2-2, with unresolved D. Germline V CDR1 and CDR2: SQVTM, ANQGSEA. Trimming removed 2 bases from V and 4 bases from J, with 2 bases in between. CDR3 size: 11 residues. DNA for the CDR3: TGCAGCGTTGAAAGCACCGGGGAGCTGTTTTTT. This gives the protein CSVESTGELFF.

This chain connects TRBV19 to TRBJ1-5; 9 bases map to TRBD1. V gave up 3 bases and J gave up 0 bases; unmatched junction bases: 9. From germline, CDR1 is LNHDA and CDR2 SQIVND (reference sequence). This CDR3 spans 18 amino acids. CDR3 in amino acids: CASSMGTGRGISNQPQHF. DNA for the CDR3: TGTGCCAGTAGTATGGGGACAGGGAGGGGCATTAGCAATCAGCCCCAGCATTTT. Supplemented by reference TRBV19 and TRBJ1-5, the full variable domain reads DGGITQSPKYLFRKEGQNVTLSCEQNLNHDAMYWYRQDPGQGLRLIYYSQIVNDFQKGDIAEGYSVSREKKESFPLTVTSAQKNPTAFYLCASSMGTGRGISNQPQHFGDGTRLSIL.

The chain is built from TRBV2 and TRBJ1-2, with 8 bases aligning to TRBD1. The junction had 8 bases not matched to a gene; V was cut back by 4 bases and J by 4 bases. From germline, CDR1 is SNHLY and CDR2 FYNNEI. The length of the CDR3 is 15 residues. DNA of the CDR3: TGTGCCAGCAGTGCCCCCGGGACAGGCAGCTATGGCTACACCTTC. Protein: CASSAPGTGSYGYTF.

The CDR3 region has the DNA TGTGCCAGCAGCTTGAGAGCGGTCACAGATACGCAGTATTTT. Protein: CASSLRAVTDTQYF. This chain joins TRBV5-6 and TRBJ2-3, with D possibly TRBD2 on 5 matching bases. Looked up from germline, CDR1 is SGHDT and CDR2 is YYEEEE. Trimming took off 1 base at V and 2 bases at J, with 8 bases between the two ends. This CDR3 is built from 14 residues.

This clone was picked up one time. V is TRBV6-2 or TRBV6-3 and J is TRBJ2-7; tentatively, D is TRBD2 (5 bases). This CDR3 is built from 14 residues. CDR1 is MNHEY and CDR2 is SVGEGT in the germline V gene. Trimming left V 2 bases short and J 3 bases short, with 11 bases between. CDR3 loop: CASSYLGLIYEQYF. The CDR3 DNA reads as TGTGCCAGCAGTTACCTAGGACTGATCTACGAGCAGTACTTC.

This clone was picked up a small number of times. J is TRBJ1-4 and V is TRBV4-3, with D unresolved. This CDR3 is built from 15 residues. The germline V gene has CDR1 LGHNA and CDR2 YSLEER. V was clipped by 4 bases and J by 0 bases, with 9 bases between them. In DNA form, the CDR3 reads TGCGCCAGCAGCCCCGACGGAGCAACTAATGAAAAACTGTTTTTT. This gives the protein CASSPDGATNEKLFF.

The V call is TRBV20-1, the J call TRBJ2-2; the D is unclear. V lost 3 bases, J lost 2 bases, and 7 bases lay in between. Germline CDR1 DFQATT, CDR2 SNEGSKA (reference sequence). The CDR3 runs 13 residues. CDR3 loop: CSASPVNTGELFF. CDR3 bases: TGCAGTGCTAGTCCCGTTAACACCGGGGAGCTGTTTTTT.

The chain joins TRBV3-1 (or the pseudogene TRBV3-2) to TRBJ1-2, with D possibly matching TRBD1 (6 bases). Trimming removed 1 base at V and 6 bases at J, with 12 bases between. The CDR3 is made up of 14 amino acids. Germline CDR1 reads LGHDT; CDR2 reads YNNKEL (reference sequence). The CDR3 reads CASSQAGVGDGYTF. The CDR3 DNA sequence: TGTGCCAGCAGCCAAGCAGGGGTAGGTGATGGCTACACCTTC.

J is TRBJ2-2 and V is TRBV7-9; 7 bases map to TRBD2. The CDR3 extends over 16 amino acids. V dropped 4 bases and J dropped 2; count of bases not matched to a gene: 7. Germline V gene lookup returns CDR1 SEHNR and CDR2 FQNEAQ (reference sequence). The CDR3 DNA is TGTGCCAGCAGCTCCCTAGCGGACCTAAACACCGGGGAGCTGTTTTTT. Translating it yields CASSSLADLNTGELFF.

The chain employs TRBV6-5 and TRBJ2-7; D is tentatively TRBD1 or TRBD2 (5 bases each). Per the germline V gene, CDR1 is MNHEY and CDR2 is SVGAGI. The V and J ends lost 4 bases and 1 base respectively, with 8 bases between them. This CDR3 spans 13 amino acids. CDR3 sequence (DNA): TGTGCCAGCAGTTGGGACGCATCCTACGAGCAGTACTTC. This encodes CASSWDASYEQYF.

The chain carries TRBV11-1 and TRBJ1-5; D unresolved. The CDR3 has 14 residues. V shed 3 bases and J shed 9 bases, with 15 bases lying between them. Germline V CDR1 and CDR2: SGHAT, FQDESV (reference sequence). The CDR3 sequence is CASSFSAGSGPQHF. The DNA for the CDR3 is TGTGCCAGCAGCTTTTCGGCGGGTAGTGGGCCCCAGCATTTT. Based on the CDR3 plus reference TRBV11-1 and TRBJ1-5, the full variable domain is EAEVAQSPRYKITEKSQAVAFWCDPISGHATLYWYRQILGQGPELLVQFQDESVVDDSQLPKDRFSAERLKGVDSTLKIQPAELGDSAMYLCASSFSAGSGPQHFGDGTRLSIL.